The T cell receptor beta chain under discussion was sequenced for a study of cytomegalovirus exposure and HLA in healthy donors. About the study: It was reported in a later analysis that the 95 to 150 validation repertoires used the same platform as the approximately 620 first-cohort repertoires. The study, taken as a whole, reports: The authors listed 150 to 200 TCR beta chains as cytomegalovirus-associated. According to a subsequent analysis, TCR clusters identified in the first cohort showed a tendency to co-occur across the 100 to 150 validation repertoires.

Data came from immunoSEQ multiplex PCR; TCRdb stores just in-frame clones and leaves some out. The sample holds some 170,000 clones; 87% are singletons and the top ten take 1.4%. Worth noting for this clone: Its antigen is still unknown.

The V gene end was trimmed by 4 bases and the J gene end by 2 bases; junction bases not matched to a gene: 8. The CDR3 length is 16 residues. Germline loops: CDR1 SGDLS, CDR2 YYNGEE. The clonotype was recovered from a woman in her twenties or thirties in good health and CMV-seronegative. The J gene is TRBJ2-1, the V gene TRBV9, with 8 bases aligning to TRBD2. Sequenced material: PBMCs. The DNA for the CDR3 is TGTGCCAGCAGCTCCCGACTAGCGTCCCCCTACAATGAGCAGTTCTTC. Translation gives CASSSRLASPYNEQFF.